A single T cell receptor (beta chain) is shown here with its context. Its specificity is not known. These data originate in a study of cytomegalovirus exposure and HLA in healthy donors. Whole-study findings and limits: Researchers reported in a later analysis that a missense DCLRE1C variant was tied to TCR beta V- and J-gene trimming.

Germline V gives CDR1 PRHDT, CDR2 FYEKMQ (reference sequence). The V segment lost 6 bases and the J segment 0 bases; nucleotides outside the gene matches: 7. The CDR3 runs 16 residues. The PCR contained 60 Vbeta and 13 Jbeta primers. Assay: immunoSEQ multiplex PCR; the TCRdb copy retains only in-frame clones and omits some. The table includes 140,000 or so clones, about a tenth detected once. This clonotype was obtained from a male donor in good health and CMV-seronegative. The material sequenced was PBMCs. The V gene is TRBV13, the J gene TRBJ1-3; 8 bases map to TRBD1. The DNA for the CDR3 is TGTGCCAGCAGTCGGAGGGACAGGAGCTCTGGAAACACCATATATTTT. This encodes CASSRRDRSSGNTIYF.